What follows is one T cell receptor beta chain and its context. This entry is derived from a study of blood T cell repertoires in COVID-19. Study-level information: Sites across the United States, Italy and Spain contributed samples from acute and convalescent COVID-19.

As handled by the study authors: Reference gene primer amplification gave estimated nucleated cell counts. Some clones are missing from TCRdb's copy, which holds only in-frame ones; the method was immunoSEQ multiplex PCR. That table furnishes V, J and clone size, whereas the DNA furnished D and trimming. The sample lists 200,000 to 250,000 clones, approximately 80% occurring once. The CDR3 consists of 16 residues. Trimming removed 5 bases from V and 1 base from J; junction bases left unmatched: 6. Germline assignment: CDR1 SEHNR and CDR2 FQNEAQ (reference sequence). Participants were aged 18 to 89 years, lived in around 25 US areas, and enrolled virtually.

The clonotype comes from a woman between 40 and 50 years old with acute COVID-19. The chain is built from TRBV7-9 and TRBJ1-5, with 9 bases fitting TRBD1. The sequenced material came from PBMCs or T cells enriched from blood (not recorded which). In DNA, the CDR3 is TGTGCCAGCAGCACCAGCGGGACAGGGAGCAATCAGCCCCAGCATTTT. As protein: CASSTSGTGSNQPQHF.